A single sample gave rise to the 18 T cell receptor beta chains below, sequenced in a study of OX40 agonist ivuxolimab in advanced cancers. TCRdb keeps only in-frame clones here, not all; method: immunoSEQ multiplex PCR. The table lists 61,000 or so clones, around 86% of them singletons. Sequenced material: CD4+ or CD8+ T cells sorted from blood, taken in a trial of the OX40 agonist ivuxolimab. The receptors come from an adult with an advanced solid tumor such as melanoma, head and neck, liver or kidney cancer.

The genes are TRBV18 and TRBJ1-1; a weak D match, TRBD1 (5 bases). V lost 1 base and J 4 bases, leaving 13 bases between the germline ends. Germline V gene lookup returns CDR1 KGHSH and CDR2 LQKENI. CDR3 length equals 15 residues. The CDR3 here is CASSPLKGKGTEAFF. CDR3 nucleotides: TGTGCCAGCTCACCACTGAAGGGGAAGGGCACTGAAGCTTTCTTT. Full variable domain (missing parts from reference TRBV18 and TRBJ1-1): NAGVMQNPRHLVRRRGQEARLRCSPMKGHSHVYWYRQLPEEGLKFMVYLQKENIIDESGMPKERFSAEFPKEGPSILRIQQVVRGDSAAYFCASSPLKGKGTEAFFGQGTRLTVV.

The rearrangement joins TRBV5-1 to TRBJ2-5; 7 positions agree with TRBD2. The junction had 10 bases not matched to a gene; V was cut back by 3 bases and J by 2 bases. The CDR3 has 16 amino acids. The germline V gene has CDR1 SGHRS and CDR2 YFSETQ. The CDR3 sequence: CASSWGDYPKQETQYF. The DNA for the CDR3 is TGCGCCAGCAGCTGGGGGGACTACCCAAAGCAAGAGACCCAGTACTTC.

This clone was detected only a few times. The chain links TRBV6-5 to TRBJ1-6, with D possibly being TRBD1 (5 bases). CDR1 MNHEY and CDR2 SVGAGI come from the germline V gene. V gave up 0 bases and J gave up 7 bases, with 10 bases separating them. The CDR3 is made up of 15 amino acids. The DNA of the CDR3 is TGTGCCAGCAGTTACTCGTTAAAGGGGAATTCACCCCTCCACTTT. It yields the protein CASSYSLKGNSPLHF.

Within the sample, this clone is medium-sized (0.01 to 0.1%). Distinct nucleotide sequences in the sample also encode this CDR3. The rearrangement uses TRBV2 and TRBJ2-7, with D hard to call. V shed 2 bases and J shed 0 bases, with 5 bases lying between them. CDR3 size: 13 residues. Germline CDR1 and CDR2: SNHLY and FYNNEI. The CDR3 protein is CASSEPFSYEQYF. CDR3 nucleotides: TGTGCCAGCAGTGAACCGTTCTCCTACGAGCAGTACTTC.

The J gene is TRBJ1-3, the V gene TRBV9, with D possibly matching TRBD1 (5 bases). The germline V gene has CDR1 SGDLS and CDR2 YYNGEE. CDR3 length: 14 amino acids. V dropped 3 bases and J dropped 4 bases, with 11 bases sitting between them. The CDR3 protein is CASSADRRGNTIYF. The CDR3 DNA reads TGTGCCAGCAGCGCCGACAGACGAGGAAACACCATATATTTT. The full variable domain, its missing parts supplied by reference TRBV9 and TRBJ1-3, is DSGVTQTPKHLITATGQRVTLRCSPRSGDLSVYWYQQSLDQGLQFLIQYYNGEERAKGNILERFSAQQFPDLHSELNLSSLELGDSALYFCASSADRRGNTIYFGEGSWLTVV.

This sequence joins TRBV18 and TRBJ1-1, with D uncertain. Germline-derived CDR1 and CDR2 are KGHSH and LQKENI. The germline V and J ends were trimmed by 6 bases and 5 bases, with 16 bases remaining between them. The CDR3 totals 14 residues. CDR3 in DNA: TGTGCCAGCTCCCTCGGACGGATAGAAACTGAAGCTTTCTTT. It codes for CASSLGRIETEAFF.

The V gene is TRBV18, the J gene TRBJ2-3; D unclear. V lost 6 bases to trimming and J lost 1 base, with 2 bases between them. CDR1 is KGHSH, CDR2 LQKENI, per germline. The length of the CDR3 is 11 residues. CDR3: CASSRTDTQYF. The CDR3 DNA follows: TGTGCCAGCTCGCGCACAGATACGCAGTATTTT.

The table lists this clone with a count of one. The chain links TRBV15 to TRBJ1-2; a weak D match, TRBD1 (6 bases). CDR1 and CDR2 from the germline V gene are LNHNV and YYDKDF (reference sequence). The V end was cut by 3 bases, the J end by 4 bases, with 12 bases between. The CDR3 loop spans 14 amino acids. The CDR3 reads CATSRGRGAYGYTF. The CDR3, as DNA: TGTGCCACCAGCAGGGGACGGGGGGCCTATGGCTACACCTTC.

The V call is TRBV5-4, the J call TRBJ2-7, with D perhaps TRBD1 (6 bases). V lost 1 base and J lost 5, with 13 bases in between. The CDR3 spans 14 residues. Per the germline V gene, CDR1 is SGHNT and CDR2 is YYREEE (reference sequence). CDR3 nucleotide sequence: TGTGCCAGCAGCTTGAAGGCAGGGGACCACGAGCAGTACTTC. The encoded protein is CASSLKAGDHEQYF. Combining the CDR3 with reference TRBV5-4 and TRBJ2-7 gives the whole variable domain ETGVTQSPTHLIKTRGQQVTLRCSSQSGHNTVSWYQQALGQGPQFIFQYYREEENGRGNFPPRFSGLQFPNYSSELNVNALELDDSALYLCASSLKAGDHEQYFGPGTRLTVT.

J is TRBJ1-6 and V is TRBV6-6, with 8 bases identical to TRBD1. Trimming at V came to 2 bases and at J to 11 bases, leaving 8 bases not matched to a gene. The CDR3 consists of 15 residues. From germline, CDR1 is MNHNY and CDR2 SVGAGI (reference sequence). The CDR3 reads CASSYEAGGRAPLHF. CDR3 bases: TGTGCCAGCAGTTACGAGGCAGGGGGCAGAGCACCCCTCCACTTT.

This chain links TRBV11-2 with TRBJ2-7; no clear D. Trimming left V 1 base short and J 3 bases short, with 7 bases between. CDR3 size: 13 residues. Germline lookup yields CDR1 SGHAT and CDR2 FQNNGV. CDR3: CASSLGRYYEQYF. Written as DNA, the CDR3 is TGTGCCAGCAGCTTAGGTCGGTACTACGAGCAGTACTTC.

The chain carries TRBV9 and TRBJ1-6, with D hard to call. The CDR3 spans 14 residues. V lost 0 bases and J 7 bases, leaving 8 bases between the germline ends. Germline V gene sequence: CDR1 SGDLS, CDR2 YYNGEE. For the CDR3, the DNA is TGTGCCAGCAGCGTAGAAATGGGGAATTCACCCCTCCACTTT. Residues: CASSVEMGNSPLHF.

The chain links TRBV27 to TRBJ1-2; the match to TRBD1 covers 10 bases. J lost 7 bases, V lost 5 bases, and 13 bases had no gene match. The length of the CDR3 is 16 residues. The germline CDR1 and CDR2 sequences are MNHEY and SMNVEV (reference sequence). The CDR3 sequence: CASSRAGQGRGIGYTF. For the CDR3, the DNA is TGTGCCAGCAGTCGCGCGGGACAGGGGAGGGGAATTGGCTACACCTTC.

The chain employs TRBV10-1 and TRBJ1-1; D is unclear. The CDR3 loop spans 13 amino acids. In germline, CDR1 is WNHNN, CDR2 SYGVQD (reference sequence). V lost 6 bases and J lost 1, with 9 bases in between. CDR3 region: CASSPDPNTEAFF. In DNA form, the CDR3 reads TGCGCCAGCAGCCCCGACCCGAACACTGAAGCTTTCTTT.

The chain joins TRBV9 to TRBJ2-7; a possible D gene is TRBD1 (6 bases). There are 14 residues in the CDR3. Trimming shortened V by 2 bases and J by 3 bases, and 12 bases separated the two germline ends. The germline CDR1 and CDR2 sequences are SGDLS and YYNGEE. The CDR3, as DNA: TGTGCCAGCAGCGTTGGCCGGGACAACTACGAGCAGTACTTC. Translating it yields CASSVGRDNYEQYF.

V usage is TRBV7-2 and J usage is TRBJ1-5, with D uncertain. Germline V lookup: CDR1 SGHTA, CDR2 FQGNSA. Trimming stripped 2 bases from V and 6 bases from J, with 11 bases between. The length of the CDR3 is 14 residues. The CDR3 coding sequence is TGTGCCAGCAGCTTACCAGGAGGTTTTCAGCCCCAGCATTTT. Protein product: CASSLPGGFQPQHF.

V is TRBV11-2 and J is TRBJ1-2, with TRBD1 identical over 7 bases. V trimming: 2 bases; J trimming: 1 base; junction bases outside the gene matches: 1. CDR3 length: 14 amino acids. CDR1 and CDR2 (germline): SGHAT, FQNNGV. This CDR3 reads CASSLQGGNYGYTF. The DNA of the CDR3 is TGTGCCAGCAGCTTACAGGGGGGTAACTATGGCTACACCTTC.

Concerning this clone itself: Sequence at one end of the junction differs from germline and may be a read error. The chain has TRBV2 and TRBJ2-3, with 7 nucleotides matching TRBD2. CDR1 is SNHLY, CDR2 FYNNEI, per germline. The CDR3 is made up of 18 amino acids. The CDR3 protein is CANSDPSAGRGNTDTQYF. Here the CDR3 DNA reads TGTGCCAACAGTGATCCCTCCGCTGGGCGGGGGAACACAGATACGCAGTATTTT.